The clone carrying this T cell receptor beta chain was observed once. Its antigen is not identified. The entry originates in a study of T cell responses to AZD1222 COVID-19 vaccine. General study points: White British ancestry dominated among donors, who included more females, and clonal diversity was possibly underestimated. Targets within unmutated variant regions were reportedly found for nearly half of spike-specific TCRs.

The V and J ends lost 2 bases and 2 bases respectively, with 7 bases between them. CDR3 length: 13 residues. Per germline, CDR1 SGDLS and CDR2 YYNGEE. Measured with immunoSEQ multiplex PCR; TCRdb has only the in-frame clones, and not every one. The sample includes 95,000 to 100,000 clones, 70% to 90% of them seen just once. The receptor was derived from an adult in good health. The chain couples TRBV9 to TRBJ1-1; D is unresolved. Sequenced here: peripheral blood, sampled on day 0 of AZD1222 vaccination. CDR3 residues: CASSVTTNTEAFF. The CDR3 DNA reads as TGTGCCAGCAGCGTGACAACAAACACTGAAGCTTTCTTT. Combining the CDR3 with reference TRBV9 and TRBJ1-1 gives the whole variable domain DSGVTQTPKHLITATGQRVTLRCSPRSGDLSVYWYQQSLDQGLQFLIQYYNGEERAKGNILERFSAQQFPDLHSELNLSSLELGDSALYFCASSVTTNTEAFFGQGTRLTVV.